This TCR beta chain was recorded in a study of blood T cell repertoires in COVID-19. Overall study context: Spain, Italy and the United States supplied samples that represented acute and convalescent COVID-19.

Original methodology: From reference gene primer amplification, estimates of nucleated cell counts were derived. The assay was immunoSEQ multiplex PCR, and TCRdb's table has in-frame clones only and misses some. V, J and clone size are taken as reported in that table, and D and trimming were inferred from the DNA itself. The sample lists roughly 140,000 clones, approximately 90% occurring once. The CDR3 has 16 residues. The germline gives CDR1 ENHRY, CDR2 SYGVKD. After removal of 6 bases from V and 5 bases from J, the junction contained 12 bases not matched to a gene. This clone showed up just once. Sequenced: peripheral blood. The V call is TRBV10-3, the J call TRBJ2-5; 10 nucleotides align to TRBD2. The sequence derives from a woman aged 40-49 years with acute or convalescent COVID-19. CDR3 amino acids: CAISNPGLAYGETQYF. The CDR3 coding sequence is TGTGCCATCAGCAACCCGGGACTAGCGTACGGGGAGACCCAGTACTTC.